This TCR beta chain was obtained from a study of shared clonotypes between healthy human individuals. About the study: Participating donors consisted of two women and three men aged 18 to 49.

An even split of each subset's genomic DNA across several immunoSEQ plates was performed. Libraries were prepared by immunoSEQ multiplex PCR; TCRdb keeps only in-frame clonotypes and omits some of them. The table lists some 800,000 clones, 90% to 95% of them singletons. CD8 cells regarded as naive lacked CD45RO, were positively chosen for CCR7, and omitted terminally differentiated effector memory CD45RA+ cells. This CDR3 region has 15 residues. The ends were cut back, 0 bases at V and 3 bases at J, with 9 bases in the middle. Germline values: CDR1 SGDLS, CDR2 YYNGEE. Regarding the study as a whole: Lower generation probabilities were found for non-shared clonotypes than for those shared by all four donors.

A word on this clone: Its specificity is not known.

The TCR sequence derives from a man aged 25 to 40 in good health. The V gene is TRBV9, the J gene TRBJ2-2; D gene ambiguous. The specimen sequenced was naive CD8+ T cells sorted from blood. CDR3 in amino acids: CASSVEATYTGELFF. DNA for the CDR3: TGTGCCAGCAGCGTAGAGGCTACCTACACCGGGGAGCTGTTTTTT. The whole variable domain, remainder taken from reference TRBV9 and TRBJ2-2, is DSGVTQTPKHLITATGQRVTLRCSPRSGDLSVYWYQQSLDQGLQFLIQYYNGEERAKGNILERFSAQQFPDLHSELNLSSLELGDSALYFCASSVEATYTGELFFGEGSRLTVL.